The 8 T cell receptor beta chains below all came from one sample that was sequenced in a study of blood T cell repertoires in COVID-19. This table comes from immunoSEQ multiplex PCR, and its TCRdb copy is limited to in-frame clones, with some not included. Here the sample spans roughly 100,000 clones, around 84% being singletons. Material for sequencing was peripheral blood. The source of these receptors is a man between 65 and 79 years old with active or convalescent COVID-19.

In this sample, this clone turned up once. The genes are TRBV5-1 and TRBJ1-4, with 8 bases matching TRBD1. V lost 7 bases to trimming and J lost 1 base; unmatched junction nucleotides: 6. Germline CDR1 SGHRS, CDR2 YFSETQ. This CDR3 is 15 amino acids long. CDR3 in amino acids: CASRGQVQTNEKLFF. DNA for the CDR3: TGCGCCAGCCGGGGACAGGTCCAAACTAATGAAAAACTGTTTTTT.

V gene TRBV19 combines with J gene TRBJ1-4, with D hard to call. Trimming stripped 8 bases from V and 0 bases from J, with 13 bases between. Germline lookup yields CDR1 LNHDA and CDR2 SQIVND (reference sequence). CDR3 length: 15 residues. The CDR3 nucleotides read TGTGCCAGTGGGAGGCCGAAGACAACTAATGAAAAACTGTTTTTT. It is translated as CASGRPKTTNEKLFF.

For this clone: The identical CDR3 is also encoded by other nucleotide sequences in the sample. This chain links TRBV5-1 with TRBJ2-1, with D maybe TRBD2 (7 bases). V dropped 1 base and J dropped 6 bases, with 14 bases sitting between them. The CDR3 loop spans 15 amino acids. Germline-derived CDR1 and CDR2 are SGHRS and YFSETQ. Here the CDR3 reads CASSLRRGGGNEQFF. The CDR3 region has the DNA TGCGCCAGCAGCTTGAGGAGGGGAGGGGGCAATGAGCAGTTCTTC.

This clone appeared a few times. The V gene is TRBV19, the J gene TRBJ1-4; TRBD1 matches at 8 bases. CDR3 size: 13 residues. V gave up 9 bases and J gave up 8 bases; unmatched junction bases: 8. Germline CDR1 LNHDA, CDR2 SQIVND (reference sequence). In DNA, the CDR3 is TGTGCCAGCCGCGACAGGGGAGGAGAAAAACTGTTTTTT. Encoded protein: CASRDRGGEKLFF. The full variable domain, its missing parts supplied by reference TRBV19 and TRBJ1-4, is DGGITQSPKYLFRKEGQNVTLSCEQNLNHDAMYWYRQDPGQGLRLIYYSQIVNDFQKGDIAEGYSVSREKKESFPLTVTSAQKNPTAFYLCASRDRGGEKLFFGSGTQLSVL.

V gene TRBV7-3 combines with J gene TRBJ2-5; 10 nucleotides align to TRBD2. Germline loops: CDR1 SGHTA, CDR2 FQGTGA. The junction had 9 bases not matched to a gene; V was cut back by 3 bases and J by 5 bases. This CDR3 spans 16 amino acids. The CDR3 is CASSFGSGGARETQYF. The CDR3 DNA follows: TGTGCCAGCAGCTTTGGGAGCGGGGGGGCGCGGGAGACCCAGTACTTC.

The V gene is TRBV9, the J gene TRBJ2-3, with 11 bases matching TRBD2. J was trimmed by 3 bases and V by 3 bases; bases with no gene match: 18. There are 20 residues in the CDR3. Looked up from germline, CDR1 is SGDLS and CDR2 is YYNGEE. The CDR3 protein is CASSAVAGGPGIMSTDTQYF. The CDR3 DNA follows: TGTGCCAGCAGCGCAGTAGCGGGGGGGCCCGGCATTATGAGTACAGATACGCAGTATTTT.

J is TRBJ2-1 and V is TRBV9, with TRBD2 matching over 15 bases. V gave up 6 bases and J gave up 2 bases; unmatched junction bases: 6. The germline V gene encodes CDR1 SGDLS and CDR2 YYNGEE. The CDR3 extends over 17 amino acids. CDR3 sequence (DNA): TGTGCCAGCAACTCCGGGACTAGCGGGGGGACCTACAATGAGCAGTTCTTC. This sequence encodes CASNSGTSGGTYNEQFF.

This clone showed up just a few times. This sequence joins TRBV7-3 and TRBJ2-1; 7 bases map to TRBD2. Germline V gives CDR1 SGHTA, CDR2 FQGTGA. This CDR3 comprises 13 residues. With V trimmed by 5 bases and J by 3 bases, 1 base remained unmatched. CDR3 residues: CASSREVYNEQFF. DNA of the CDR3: TGTGCCAGCAGCCGGGAGGTCTACAATGAGCAGTTCTTC.